The clone carrying this TCR beta chain has ten or more counts. Antigen: not known. Deletions cut 5 bases from V and 1 base from J, with 16 bases between. This CDR3 has 16 residues. This entry is derived from a study of human T cells and chemical hapten exposure. Overall study findings and caveats: Following DPC sensitization, TCRs present above 1 in 1000 frequency showed no change.

Documented time point: patch test 3, about 24 weeks after DPC sensitization. The treatment: therapeutic diphenylcyclopropenone sensitization with weekly scalp DPC. TCRdb reprocessed the RACE reads via MiXCR and lists one record per CDR3 protein. This table has tens of thousands of distinct CDR3 sequences, around an eighth appearing once. The rearrangement links TRBV12-3 or TRBV12-4 to TRBJ2-3; D remains unclear. The sequences come from whole blood, collected in connection with sensitization to the hapten diphenylcyclopropenone (DPC). This sequence originates from a man aged 25 to 45 with alopecia areata. Some clones in this sample may be carry-over from other donors' samples. The CDR3, as DNA: TGTGCCAGCAGTCCCCGGACCTACTTCGGCACAGATACGCAGTATTTT. Translating it yields CASSPRTYFGTDTQYF.